These 3 T cell receptor beta chains were sequenced from one sample in a study of blood T cell repertoires in COVID-19. The assay was immunoSEQ multiplex PCR, and TCRdb's table has in-frame clones only and misses some. Of fewer than 250,000 clones detected, around 80% appear once; the ten largest clones hold more than 8%. Sequenced: peripheral blood. The receptors originated from a woman aged 50 to 65 with acute or convalescent COVID-19.

This chain links TRBV28 with TRBJ2-7; D is unresolved. This CDR3 has 12 residues. Trimming pared 3 bases from V and 7 bases from J, leaving 10 bases between. Germline V gene lookup returns CDR1 MDHEN and CDR2 SYDVKM. CDR3 protein: CASSFAEREQYF. The CDR3 DNA sequence: TGTGCCAGCAGTTTCGCGGAAAGAGAGCAGTACTTC.

CDR3 DNA: TGTGCCTGGAGTGTAGCCCGTGGGCTTTATAGCAATCAGCCCCAGCATTTT. Its translation: CAWSVARGLYSNQPQHF. The rearrangement links TRBV30 to TRBJ1-5; the D is unclear. Germline V gene lookup returns CDR1 GTSNPN and CDR2 SVGIG (reference sequence). The CDR3 loop spans 17 amino acids. V lost 0 bases and J lost 0, with 15 bases in between.

The chain couples TRBV7-3 to TRBJ2-1; the D gene is possibly TRBD2 (5 bases). Germline lookup yields CDR1 SGHTA and CDR2 FQGTGA. Trimming took off 5 bases at V and 1 base at J, with 12 bases between the two ends. The CDR3 has 15 residues. The CDR3: CASSPGWRSYNEQFF. CDR3 sequence (DNA): TGTGCCAGCAGCCCCGGGTGGAGGTCCTACAATGAGCAGTTCTTC.